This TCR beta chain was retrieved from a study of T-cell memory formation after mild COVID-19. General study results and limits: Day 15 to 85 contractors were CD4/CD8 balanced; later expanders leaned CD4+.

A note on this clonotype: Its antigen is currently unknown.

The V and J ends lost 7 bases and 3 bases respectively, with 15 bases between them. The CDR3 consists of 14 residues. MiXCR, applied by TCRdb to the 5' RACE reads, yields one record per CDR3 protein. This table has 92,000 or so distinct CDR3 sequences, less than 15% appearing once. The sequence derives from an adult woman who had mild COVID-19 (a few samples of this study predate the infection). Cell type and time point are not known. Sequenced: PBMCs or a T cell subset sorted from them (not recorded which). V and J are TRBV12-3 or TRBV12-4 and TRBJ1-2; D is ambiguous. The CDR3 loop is CASTPDAVHYGYTF. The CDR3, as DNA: TGTGCCAGCACCCCCGACGCTGTTCACTATGGCTACACCTTC.